The clone carrying this T cell receptor beta chain appeared a few times. Its target is unknown. Preparation of naive CD8 libraries involved roughly 20,000 to 1,000,000 sorted cells and 10%, 30% or 50% RNA. Based on a CD8+CD4-CCR7+CD45RA+ profile, naive CD8 T cells were sorted. Bulk TCR libraries used previously described methods and listed TCR primers. TCRdb reprocessed the PCR reads via MiXCR and lists one record per CDR3 protein. Here the sample spans about 100,000 distinct CDR3 sequences, roughly 38% being singletons. These data are taken from a study of molecular identifiers for immune sequencing clone quantification. Study-wide results and caveats: Spiked TCR RNA from one Jurkat cell reportedly showed up when mixed among around 1 million naive cells.

Sequences were obtained from naive CD8+ T cells from blood, with Jurkat cell RNA spiked in. Subset described: FACS-sorted CD8+CD4-CCR7+CD45RA+ naive T cells. The receptor was isolated from a human donor in good health. Some libraries in this study had Jurkat cell RNA spiked in.

For the CDR3, the DNA is TGTGCCAGCAGTTTGACGGGACTTGAGCAGTACTTC. Protein sequence: CASSLTGLEQYF. The V call is TRBV5-5, the J call TRBJ2-7, with a tentative D call TRBD2 (6 bases). The CDR3 has 12 residues. The V and J ends lost 5 bases and 7 bases respectively, with 13 bases between them. Germline assignment: CDR1 SGHKS and CDR2 YYEKEE (reference sequence).